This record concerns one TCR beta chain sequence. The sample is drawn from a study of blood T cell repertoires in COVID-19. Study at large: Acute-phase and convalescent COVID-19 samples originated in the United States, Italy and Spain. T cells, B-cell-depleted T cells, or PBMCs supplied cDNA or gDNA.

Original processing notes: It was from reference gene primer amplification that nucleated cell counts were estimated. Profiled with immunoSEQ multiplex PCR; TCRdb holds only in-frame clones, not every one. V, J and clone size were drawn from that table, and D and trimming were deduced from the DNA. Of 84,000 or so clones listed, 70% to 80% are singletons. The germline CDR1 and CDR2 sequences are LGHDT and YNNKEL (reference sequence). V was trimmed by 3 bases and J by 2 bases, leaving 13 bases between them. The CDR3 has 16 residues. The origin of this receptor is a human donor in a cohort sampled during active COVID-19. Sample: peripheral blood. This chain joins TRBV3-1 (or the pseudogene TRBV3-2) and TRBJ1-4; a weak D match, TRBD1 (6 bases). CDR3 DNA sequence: TGTGCCAGCAGCCAGCAAGGCAGGGGCACTAATGAAAAACTGTTTTTT. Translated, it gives CASSQQGRGTNEKLFF.